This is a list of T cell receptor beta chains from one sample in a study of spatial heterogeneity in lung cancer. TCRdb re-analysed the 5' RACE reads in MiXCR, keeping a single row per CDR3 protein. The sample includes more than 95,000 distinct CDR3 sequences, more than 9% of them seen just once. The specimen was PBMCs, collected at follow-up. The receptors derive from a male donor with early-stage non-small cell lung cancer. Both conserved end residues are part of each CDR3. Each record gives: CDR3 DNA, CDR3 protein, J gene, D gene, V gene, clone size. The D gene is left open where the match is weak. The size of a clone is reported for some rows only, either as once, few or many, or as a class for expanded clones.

cdr3_nt: TGCGCCAGCAGCCATGGGGGGACAGGGAAAACCTATACCTACAATGAGCAGTTCTTC
cdr3_aa: CASSHGGTGKTYTYNEQFF
j_call: TRBJ2-1
d_call: TRBD1
v_call: TRBV4-1
clone_size: few

cdr3_nt: TGTGCCAGCAGCTTCCCGGGACAGCGCTACAATGAGCAGTTCTTC
cdr3_aa: CASSFPGQRYNEQFF
j_call: TRBJ2-1
d_call: TRBD1
v_call: TRBV7-6
clone_size: -

cdr3_nt: TGTGCCAGCAGCTTAGGCTTAGCGACTAGCACAGATACGCAGTATTTT
cdr3_aa: CASSLGLATSTDTQYF
j_call: TRBJ2-3
d_call: -
v_call: TRBV7-2
clone_size: few

cdr3_nt: TGTGCCACCAGTGATCCGCAGGGGGCGATCGGCACAGATACGCAGTATTTT
cdr3_aa: CATSDPQGAIGTDTQYF
j_call: TRBJ2-3
d_call: TRBD1
v_call: TRBV24-1
clone_size: -

cdr3_nt: TGTGCCATCCGGTCGGGGACCAGGACAGATACGCAGTATTTT
cdr3_aa: CAIRSGTRTDTQYF
j_call: TRBJ2-3
d_call: -
v_call: TRBV10-3
clone_size: few

cdr3_nt: TGCAGTGCAGGACAGGGGTCTCCTTCCTACGAGCAGTACTTC
cdr3_aa: CSAGQGSPSYEQYF
j_call: TRBJ2-7
d_call: TRBD1
v_call: TRBV20-1
clone_size: many

cdr3_nt: TGTGCCAGCGACGGAGGGGGAGCCACAGATACGCAGTATTTT
cdr3_aa: CASDGGGATDTQYF
j_call: TRBJ2-3
d_call: -
v_call: TRBV28
clone_size: many

cdr3_nt: TGCGCCAGCAATGAAGGGGGGACCGGGGAGCTGTTTTTT
cdr3_aa: CASNEGGTGELFF
j_call: TRBJ2-2
d_call: -
v_call: TRBV10-1
clone_size: many

cdr3_nt: TGTGCCAGCAGCTTTCTAGCGGGCCAAGAGACCCAGTACTTC
cdr3_aa: CASSFLAGQETQYF
j_call: TRBJ2-5
d_call: TRBD2
v_call: TRBV5-6
clone_size: -

cdr3_nt: TGCAGCGTGGGGGACACGGATCAGCCCCAGCATTTT
cdr3_aa: CSVGDTDQPQHF
j_call: TRBJ1-5
d_call: -
v_call: TRBV29-1
clone_size: many

cdr3_nt: TGTGCCAGCAGCCGAACTAGCGGGGTGGGAGCCGGGGAGCTGTTTTTT
cdr3_aa: CASSRTSGVGAGELFF
j_call: TRBJ2-2
d_call: TRBD2
v_call: TRBV6-5
clone_size: few

cdr3_nt: TGTGCCAGCAGTTATCTCGAGCCAGGAAATGAGCAGTTCTTC
cdr3_aa: CASSYLEPGNEQFF
j_call: TRBJ2-1
d_call: -
v_call: TRBV6-5
clone_size: few

cdr3_nt: TGTGCCATCAGGCAGACTAGCGGGGGGAACAATGAGCAGTTCTTC
cdr3_aa: CAIRQTSGGNNEQFF
j_call: TRBJ2-1
d_call: TRBD2
v_call: TRBV10-3
clone_size: few

cdr3_nt: TGCGCCAGCAGCTTGCAGGGGACTAGCGGGTGGAACACCGGGGAGCTGTTTTTT
cdr3_aa: CASSLQGTSGWNTGELFF
j_call: TRBJ2-2
d_call: TRBD2
v_call: TRBV5-1
clone_size: -

cdr3_nt: TGTGCCAGCAGTACCCAGGGACCGTTCACAGATACGCAGTATTTT
cdr3_aa: CASSTQGPFTDTQYF
j_call: TRBJ2-3
d_call: -
v_call: TRBV7-9
clone_size: few

cdr3_nt: TGTGCCAGCAGCGCCGGTCATGAGACCCAGTACTTC
cdr3_aa: CASSAGHETQYF
j_call: TRBJ2-5
d_call: -
v_call: TRBV9
clone_size: few

cdr3_nt: TGTGCCAGCAGTTTATCCGTAGGGGTAGGAGAGACCCAGTACTTC
cdr3_aa: CASSLSVGVGETQYF
j_call: TRBJ2-5
d_call: -
v_call: TRBV28
clone_size: -

cdr3_nt: TGTGCCAGCAGTCCCCGGCCGGGCCCAGATACGCAGTATTTT
cdr3_aa: CASSPRPGPDTQYF
j_call: TRBJ2-3
d_call: -
v_call: TRBV27
clone_size: many

cdr3_nt: TGTGCCAGCAGCCTGAATAGCGTCGCGAACACCGGGGAGCTGTTTTTT
cdr3_aa: CASSLNSVANTGELFF
j_call: TRBJ2-2
d_call: -
v_call: TRBV7-2
clone_size: -

cdr3_nt: TGCAGTGCCTGGAACAGCCTGAACACTGAAGCTTTCTTT
cdr3_aa: CSAWNSLNTEAFF
j_call: TRBJ1-1
d_call: -
v_call: TRBV20-1
clone_size: many

cdr3_nt: TGTGCCAGCAGTAGATACAGGGGGCGAAACGGGAATGAGCAGTTCTTC
cdr3_aa: CASSRYRGRNGNEQFF
j_call: TRBJ2-1
d_call: TRBD1
v_call: TRBV27
clone_size: few

cdr3_nt: TGCAGCGTATTGCAACAGACCTCCTACGAGCAGTACTTC
cdr3_aa: CSVLQQTSYEQYF
j_call: TRBJ2-7
d_call: -
v_call: TRBV29-1
clone_size: many

cdr3_nt: TGTGCCACCAGTGCCCGGGGTGCCAAAAACATTCAGTACTTC
cdr3_aa: CATSARGAKNIQYF
j_call: TRBJ2-4
d_call: -
v_call: TRBV24-1
clone_size: many

cdr3_nt: TGTGCCAGCAGTAGACAAGAGCCCCAGCATTTT
cdr3_aa: CASSRQEPQHF
j_call: TRBJ1-5
d_call: -
v_call: TRBV6-6
clone_size: -

cdr3_nt: TGTGCCAGCAGCCCTCAGGGCAGCGGGTCACCCCTCCACTTT
cdr3_aa: CASSPQGSGSPLHF
j_call: TRBJ1-6
d_call: -
v_call: TRBV7-2
clone_size: few

cdr3_nt: TGTGCCAGCAGCGCCTGGACGGGGGGATACGAGCAGTACTTC
cdr3_aa: CASSAWTGGYEQYF
j_call: TRBJ2-7
d_call: TRBD2
v_call: TRBV7-9
clone_size: many

cdr3_nt: TGTGCCAGCACACCAGGGACAGGTGGCTTCCAACAGCCCCAGCATTTT
cdr3_aa: CASTPGTGGFQQPQHF
j_call: TRBJ1-5
d_call: TRBD1
v_call: TRBV18
clone_size: few

cdr3_nt: TGCAGCGTTGCTCCAACAGGGAACACTGAAGCTTTCTTT
cdr3_aa: CSVAPTGNTEAFF
j_call: TRBJ1-1
d_call: -
v_call: TRBV29-1
clone_size: few

cdr3_nt: TGTGCCAGCAGCCTCGAACAGGGTGATGAAGCTTTCTTT
cdr3_aa: CASSLEQGDEAFF
j_call: TRBJ1-1
d_call: -
v_call: TRBV4-2
clone_size: many

cdr3_nt: TGTGCCAGCAGCTTGGATCCAGAGAGCTCCTACGAGCAGTACTTC
cdr3_aa: CASSLDPESSYEQYF
j_call: TRBJ2-7
d_call: -
v_call: TRBV5-4
clone_size: -

cdr3_nt: TGTGCCAGCAGTGAATCCGGACAGAACACCGGGGAGCTGTTTTTT
cdr3_aa: CASSESGQNTGELFF
j_call: TRBJ2-2
d_call: -
v_call: TRBV6-1
clone_size: medium-sized

cdr3_nt: TGTGCCAGCAGCAAGGGACGTTACAATGAGCAGTTCTTC
cdr3_aa: CASSKGRYNEQFF
j_call: TRBJ2-1
d_call: -
v_call: TRBV7-3
clone_size: many

cdr3_nt: TGTGCCAGCCATGACCGTTTCAATCAGCCCCAGCATTTT
cdr3_aa: CASHDRFNQPQHF
j_call: TRBJ1-5
d_call: -
v_call: TRBV6-2/TRBV6-3
clone_size: few

cdr3_nt: TGCGCCAGCAGCCGGCTGCCGAGCAACACCGGGGAGCTGTTTTTT
cdr3_aa: CASSRLPSNTGELFF
j_call: TRBJ2-2
d_call: -
v_call: TRBV5-1
clone_size: few

cdr3_nt: TGCAGCGTAGGACAGGGGGACACTGAAGCTTTCTTT
cdr3_aa: CSVGQGDTEAFF
j_call: TRBJ1-1
d_call: TRBD1
v_call: TRBV29-1
clone_size: many

cdr3_nt: TGTGCCAGCGGGCGTGTCCCACTCCAAGAGACCCAGTACTTC
cdr3_aa: CASGRVPLQETQYF
j_call: TRBJ2-5
d_call: -
v_call: TRBV28
clone_size: many

cdr3_nt: TGTGCCAGCAGTTACTCGGGGCGCAGCGGTCCTGAAGCTTTCTTT
cdr3_aa: CASSYSGRSGPEAFF
j_call: TRBJ1-1
d_call: -
v_call: TRBV6-5
clone_size: many

cdr3_nt: TGTGCCACCAATCCCGGGACAGGGCGTTGGGGCAATGAGCAGTTCTTC
cdr3_aa: CATNPGTGRWGNEQFF
j_call: TRBJ2-1
d_call: TRBD1
v_call: TRBV24-1
clone_size: -

cdr3_nt: TGCGCCAGCAGCTTGAGTACCGGGACAGGGGCCTACGAGCAGTACTTC
cdr3_aa: CASSLSTGTGAYEQYF
j_call: TRBJ2-7
d_call: TRBD1
v_call: TRBV5-1
clone_size: -

cdr3_nt: TGTGCCAGCAGCGTGGACAGTGGAGGTACTGACTATGGCTACACCTTC
cdr3_aa: CASSVDSGGTDYGYTF
j_call: TRBJ1-2
d_call: -
v_call: TRBV7-2
clone_size: many

cdr3_nt: TGTGCCAGCAGGGCGGACACGTACAATGAGCAGTTCTTC
cdr3_aa: CASRADTYNEQFF
j_call: TRBJ2-1
d_call: -
v_call: TRBV2
clone_size: -

cdr3_nt: TGCGCCAGCAGCTTGTCAGCCTGGACGACCGGGGAGCTGTTTTTT
cdr3_aa: CASSLSAWTTGELFF
j_call: TRBJ2-2
d_call: -
v_call: TRBV5-1
clone_size: many

cdr3_nt: TGCAGCATGCCGGGACCGAAGAACTATGGCTACACCTTC
cdr3_aa: CSMPGPKNYGYTF
j_call: TRBJ1-2
d_call: -
v_call: TRBV29-1
clone_size: many

cdr3_nt: TGTGCCAGCAGTTTAAACAAAGGACTTTCACCCCTCCACTTT
cdr3_aa: CASSLNKGLSPLHF
j_call: TRBJ1-6
d_call: -
v_call: TRBV28
clone_size: few

cdr3_nt: TGTGCCAGCAGCCCCACAGGGATCTACGAGCAGTACTTC
cdr3_aa: CASSPTGIYEQYF
j_call: TRBJ2-7
d_call: -
v_call: TRBV12-3/TRBV12-4
clone_size: -

cdr3_nt: TGTGCCATCAGGGCCGGGACAGGAAAAAGCATCTACGAGCAGTACTTC
cdr3_aa: CAIRAGTGKSIYEQYF
j_call: TRBJ2-7
d_call: TRBD1
v_call: TRBV10-3
clone_size: many

cdr3_nt: TGTGCCAGCAGTGAACTTTTCTCTGGAAACACCATATATTTT
cdr3_aa: CASSELFSGNTIYF
j_call: TRBJ1-3
d_call: -
v_call: TRBV2
clone_size: many

cdr3_nt: TGTGCCATCAGTGTTGGCGGGGGGCCGAACACCGGGGAGCTGTTTTTT
cdr3_aa: CAISVGGGPNTGELFF
j_call: TRBJ2-2
d_call: TRBD2
v_call: TRBV10-3
clone_size: many

cdr3_nt: TGTGCCAGCAGCTACTTATCCGGGACAGGAGCCGGCTACACCTTC
cdr3_aa: CASSYLSGTGAGYTF
j_call: TRBJ1-2
d_call: TRBD1
v_call: TRBV3-1
clone_size: -

cdr3_nt: TGCGCCAGCAGCATTGGTACACTAAAGGGAGAGACCCAGTACTTC
cdr3_aa: CASSIGTLKGETQYF
j_call: TRBJ2-5
d_call: -
v_call: TRBV5-1
clone_size: -

cdr3_nt: TGTGCCAGCGGGCCTGGGGGACAGGTCTCTGGAAACACCATATATTTT
cdr3_aa: CASGPGGQVSGNTIYF
j_call: TRBJ1-3
d_call: TRBD1
v_call: TRBV6-5
clone_size: -